These 4 T cell receptor beta chains were all obtained from the same sample, sequenced in a study of blood T cell repertoires in COVID-19. Clones were read by immunoSEQ multiplex PCR, and TCRdb kept only the in-frame ones, dropping some. The table shows 200,000 to 250,000 clones, with around 85% occurring only once. Sequences were obtained from PBMCs or T cells enriched from blood (not recorded which). Receptor source: a woman aged 45-60 years with acute COVID-19.

The chain carries TRBV19 and TRBJ1-2; 8 bases fit TRBD1. Germline CDR1 reads LNHDA; CDR2 reads SQIVND (reference sequence). Trimming cost V 5 bases and J 4 bases; bases outside gene matches: 6. This CDR3 is 14 amino acids long. CDR3 amino acids: CASSFSDRAYGYTF. DNA of the CDR3: TGTGCCAGTAGTTTCTCGGACAGGGCCTATGGCTACACCTTC. The full variable domain, its missing parts supplied by reference TRBV19 and TRBJ1-2, is DGGITQSPKYLFRKEGQNVTLSCEQNLNHDAMYWYRQDPGQGLRLIYYSQIVNDFQKGDIAEGYSVSREKKESFPLTVTSAQKNPTAFYLCASSFSDRAYGYTFGSGTRLTVV.

This clone was seen a few times. CDR3 amino acids: CASSLAQGNYEQYF. CDR3 nucleotide sequence: TGTGCCAGCAGCTTGGCACAGGGGAATTACGAGCAGTACTTC. The chain couples TRBV7-9 to TRBJ2-7; 7 bases agree with TRBD1. Germline V gene lookup returns CDR1 SEHNR and CDR2 FQNEAQ (reference sequence). J gave up 4 bases and V 3 bases, and 6 bases lay outside the gene matches. The CDR3 spans 14 residues. Full variable domain (missing parts from reference TRBV7-9 and TRBJ2-7): DTGVSQNPRHKITKRGQNVTFRCDPISEHNRLYWYRQTLGQGPEFLTYFQNEAQLEKSRLLSDRFSAERPKGSFSTLEIQRTEQGDSAMYLCASSLAQGNYEQYFGPGTRLTVT.

The genes are TRBV6-1 and TRBJ1-2; 11 bases fit TRBD1. Trimming cost V 0 bases and J 6 bases; bases outside gene matches: 6. CDR1 and CDR2 (germline): MNHNS, SASEGT. The CDR3 consists of 16 residues. CDR3 amino acids: CASSEAPWTGGHGYTF. CDR3 sequence (DNA): TGTGCCAGCAGTGAAGCCCCCTGGACAGGGGGCCATGGCTACACCTTC.

V gene TRBV18 combines with J gene TRBJ1-2; TRBD1 agrees at 8 bases. The CDR3 runs to 15 residues. After removal of 3 bases from V and 4 bases from J, the junction contained 7 bases not matched to a gene. CDR1 and CDR2 from the germline V gene are KGHSH and LQKENI. This chain's CDR3 is CASSPLGQEIYGYTF. CDR3 DNA sequence: TGTGCCAGCTCACCCCTGGGACAGGAGATCTATGGCTACACCTTC. The variable domain in full, completed from reference TRBV18 and TRBJ1-2, reads NAGVMQNPRHLVRRRGQEARLRCSPMKGHSHVYWYRQLPEEGLKFMVYLQKENIIDESGMPKERFSAEFPKEGPSILRIQQVVRGDSAAYFCASSPLGQEIYGYTFGSGTRLTVV.